The source of this T cell receptor (beta chain) is a study of blood T cell repertoires in COVID-19. This CDR3 is 14 amino acids long. Germline V gene sequence: CDR1 SGHTA, CDR2 FQGNSA. Germline trimming cut 5 bases from V and 6 bases from J; bases unmatched to any gene: 9. Profiled with immunoSEQ multiplex PCR; TCRdb holds only in-frame clones, not every one. The table lists roughly 150,000 clones, approximately 84% of them singletons. The sequence was collected from a man between 50 and 59 years old in a cohort exposed to, infected with or recovered from COVID-19 (not recorded which). Sequencing used PBMCs or T cells enriched from blood (not recorded which). The genes are TRBV7-2 and TRBJ2-7; 8 bases are a match to TRBD2. CDR3 in amino acids: CASSPWDGGGEQYF. The CDR3, as DNA: TGTGCCAGCAGCCCCTGGGACGGGGGGGGCGAGCAGTACTTC.